The present T cell receptor beta chain was sequenced within a study of shared clonotypes between healthy human individuals. The table came from immunoSEQ multiplex PCR; TCRdb's copy has only in-frame clones and leaves some out. Of around 2.5 million clones in the sample, approximately 93% were seen once. The specimen was naive CD4+ T cells from PBMCs. Subset denoted: CD45RA+ positively selected. The TCR sequence derives from a man younger than 30 in good health. Some clones in this sample may be carry-over from other donors' samples.

The CDR3 DNA reads as TGTGCCAGCAGTTTAGAGTCTAGCGGGAGGGTGACAGATACGCAGTATTTT. It codes for CASSLESSGRVTDTQYF. The chain recombines TRBV27 with TRBJ2-3; 12 bases are shared with TRBD2. From germline, CDR1 is MNHEY and CDR2 SMNVEV (reference sequence). The ends lost 2 bases at V and 3 bases at J; junction bases unmatched: 6. The CDR3 runs 17 residues.